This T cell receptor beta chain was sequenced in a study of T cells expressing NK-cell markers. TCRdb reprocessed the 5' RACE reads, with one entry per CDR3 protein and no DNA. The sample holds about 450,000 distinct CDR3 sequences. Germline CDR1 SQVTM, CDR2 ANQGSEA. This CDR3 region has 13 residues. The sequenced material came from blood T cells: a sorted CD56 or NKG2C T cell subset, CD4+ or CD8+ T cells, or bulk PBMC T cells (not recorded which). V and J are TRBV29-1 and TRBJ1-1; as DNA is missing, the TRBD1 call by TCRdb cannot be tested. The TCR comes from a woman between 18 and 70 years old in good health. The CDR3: CSVPRQTNTEAFF.